The rows below give T cell receptor beta chains drawn from one sample of a study of T cell changes during pregnancy in multiple sclerosis. Produced via immunoSEQ multiplex PCR; TCRdb's table is partial and in-frame only. The table has 50,000 to 60,000 clones, under 95% seen once. The sequencing here drew on peripheral blood, taken after pregnancy. These receptors came from a female donor in good health, enrolled as a control in a pregnancy study. The CDR3 runs from the conserved cysteine through the conserved F or W. The D gene is left open where the match is weak. Clone size is given for some rows only: seen once, a few or many times, or a class if the clone is expanded.

abundance: NA; j_gene: TRBJ1-5; d_gene: NA; v_gene: TRBV7-8; CDR3aa: CASSLAGGFNQPQHF; CDR3nt: TGTGCCAGCAGCTTAGCGGGAGGTTTTAATCAGCCCCAGCATTTT
abundance: NA; j_gene: TRBJ2-1; d_gene: TRBD2; v_gene: TRBV7-9; CDR3aa: CASSSSGGGNEQFF; CDR3nt: TGTGCCAGCAGTTCTAGCGGGGGTGGAAATGAGCAGTTCTTC
abundance: NA; j_gene: TRBJ2-5; d_gene: NA; v_gene: TRBV5-4; CDR3aa: CASSPRLGEGETQYF; CDR3nt: TGTGCCAGCAGCCCCCGACTAGGCGAGGGAGAGACCCAGTACTTC
abundance: NA; j_gene: TRBJ1-3; d_gene: NA; v_gene: TRBV4-1; CDR3aa: CASSLPVHTGQSGNTIYF; CDR3nt: TGCGCCAGCAGTCTTCCTGTTCACACGGGACAATCGGGAAACACCATATATTTT
abundance: NA; j_gene: TRBJ2-1; d_gene: TRBD2; v_gene: TRBV19; CDR3aa: CASTSLAGGHNEQFF; CDR3nt: TGTGCCAGTACCTCGCTAGCGGGGGGACACAATGAGCAGTTCTTC
abundance: once; j_gene: TRBJ1-3; d_gene: NA; v_gene: TRBV13; CDR3aa: CASSGGERNTIYF; CDR3nt: TGTGCCAGCAGTGGGGGGGAAAGGAACACCATATATTTT
abundance: NA; j_gene: TRBJ1-1; d_gene: TRBD1; v_gene: TRBV5-5; CDR3aa: CASSSDRVGTEAFF; CDR3nt: TGTGCCAGCAGCTCGGACAGGGTTGGCACTGAAGCTTTCTTT
abundance: NA; j_gene: TRBJ2-3; d_gene: NA; v_gene: TRBV11-3; CDR3aa: CASSRGENTDTQYF; CDR3nt: TGTGCCAGCAGCCGCGGGGAGAACACAGATACGCAGTATTTT
abundance: once; j_gene: TRBJ2-5; d_gene: TRBD2; v_gene: TRBV12-5; CDR3aa: CASVLTGGVGETQYF; CDR3nt: TGTGCTAGTGTCCTGACCGGGGGGGTCGGGGAGACCCAGTACTTC
abundance: NA; j_gene: TRBJ2-3; d_gene: TRBD2; v_gene: TRBV5-4; CDR3aa: CASSLTSVGTDTQYF; CDR3nt: TGTGCCAGCAGCCTTACTAGCGTCGGGACAGATACGCAGTATTTT
abundance: NA; j_gene: TRBJ2-7; d_gene: TRBD2; v_gene: TRBV4-1; CDR3aa: CASSRNPGLALNEQYF; CDR3nt: TGCGCCAGCAGCCGGAATCCGGGACTAGCGTTAAACGAGCAGTACTTC
abundance: NA; j_gene: TRBJ2-1; d_gene: TRBD2; v_gene: TRBV28; CDR3aa: CASESGDSYNEQFF; CDR3nt: TGTGCCAGCGAAAGCGGGGACTCCTACAATGAGCAGTTCTTC
abundance: NA; j_gene: TRBJ2-7; d_gene: NA; v_gene: TRBV7-2; CDR3aa: CASSSLGFSYEQYF; CDR3nt: TGTGCCAGCAGCTCCCTAGGCTTCTCCTACGAGCAGTACTTC
abundance: NA; j_gene: TRBJ2-7; d_gene: NA; v_gene: TRBV10-3; CDR3aa: CAISESGAGEQYF; CDR3nt: TGTGCCATCAGTGAGTCGGGGGCGGGCGAGCAGTACTTC